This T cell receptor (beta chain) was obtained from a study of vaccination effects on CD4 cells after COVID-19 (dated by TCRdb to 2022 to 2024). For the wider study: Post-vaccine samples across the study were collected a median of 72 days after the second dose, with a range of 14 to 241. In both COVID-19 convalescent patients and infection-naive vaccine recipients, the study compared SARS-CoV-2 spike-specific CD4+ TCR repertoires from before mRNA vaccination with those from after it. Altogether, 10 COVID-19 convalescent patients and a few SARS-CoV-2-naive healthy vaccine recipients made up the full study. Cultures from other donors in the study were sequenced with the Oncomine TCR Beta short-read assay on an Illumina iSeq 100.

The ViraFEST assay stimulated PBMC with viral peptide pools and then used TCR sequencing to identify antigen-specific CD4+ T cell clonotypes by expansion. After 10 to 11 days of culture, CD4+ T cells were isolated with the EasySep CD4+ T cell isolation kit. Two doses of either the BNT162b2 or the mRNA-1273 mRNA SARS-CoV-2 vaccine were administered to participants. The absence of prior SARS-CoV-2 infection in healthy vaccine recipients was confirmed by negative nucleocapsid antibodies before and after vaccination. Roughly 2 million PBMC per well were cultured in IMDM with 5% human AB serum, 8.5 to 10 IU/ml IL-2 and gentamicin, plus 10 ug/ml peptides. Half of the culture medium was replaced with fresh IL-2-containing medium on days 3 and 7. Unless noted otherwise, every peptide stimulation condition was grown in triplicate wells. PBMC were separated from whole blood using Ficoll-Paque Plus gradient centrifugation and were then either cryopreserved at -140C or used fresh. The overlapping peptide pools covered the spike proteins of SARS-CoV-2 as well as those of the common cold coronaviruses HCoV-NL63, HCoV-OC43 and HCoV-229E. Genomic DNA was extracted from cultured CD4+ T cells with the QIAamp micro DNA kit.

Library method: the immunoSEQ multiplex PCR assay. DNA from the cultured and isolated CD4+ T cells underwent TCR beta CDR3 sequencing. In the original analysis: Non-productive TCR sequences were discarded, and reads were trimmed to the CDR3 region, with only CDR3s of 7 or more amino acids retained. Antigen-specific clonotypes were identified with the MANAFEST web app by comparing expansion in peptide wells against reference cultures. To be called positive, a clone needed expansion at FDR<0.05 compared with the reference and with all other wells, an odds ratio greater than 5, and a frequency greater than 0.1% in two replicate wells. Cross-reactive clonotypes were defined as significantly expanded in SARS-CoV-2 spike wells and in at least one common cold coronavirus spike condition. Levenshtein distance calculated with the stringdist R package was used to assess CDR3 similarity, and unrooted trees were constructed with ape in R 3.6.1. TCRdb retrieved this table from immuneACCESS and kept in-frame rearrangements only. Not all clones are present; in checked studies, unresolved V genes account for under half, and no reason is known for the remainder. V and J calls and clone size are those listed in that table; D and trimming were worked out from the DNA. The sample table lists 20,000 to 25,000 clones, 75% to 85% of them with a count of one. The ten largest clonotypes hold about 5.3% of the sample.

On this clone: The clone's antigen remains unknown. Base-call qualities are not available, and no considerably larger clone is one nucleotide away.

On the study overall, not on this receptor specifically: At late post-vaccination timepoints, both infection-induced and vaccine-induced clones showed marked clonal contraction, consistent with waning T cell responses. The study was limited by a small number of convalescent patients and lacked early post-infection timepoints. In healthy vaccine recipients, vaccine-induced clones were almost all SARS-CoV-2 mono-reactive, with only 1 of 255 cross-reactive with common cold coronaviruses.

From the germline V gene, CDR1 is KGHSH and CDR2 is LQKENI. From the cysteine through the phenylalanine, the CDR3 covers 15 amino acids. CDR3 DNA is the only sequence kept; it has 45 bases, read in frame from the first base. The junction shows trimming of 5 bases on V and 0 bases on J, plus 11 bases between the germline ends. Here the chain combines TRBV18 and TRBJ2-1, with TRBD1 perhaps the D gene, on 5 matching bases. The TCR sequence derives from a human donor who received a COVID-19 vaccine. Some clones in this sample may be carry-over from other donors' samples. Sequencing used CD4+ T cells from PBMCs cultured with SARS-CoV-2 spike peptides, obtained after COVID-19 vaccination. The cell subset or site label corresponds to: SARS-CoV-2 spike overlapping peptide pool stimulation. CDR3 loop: CASSARVTSYNEQFF. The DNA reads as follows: TGTGCCAGCTCAGCCAGGGTCACCTCCTACAATGAGCAGTTCTTC.